The 3 T cell receptor beta chains below come from one sample, sequenced in a study of cytomegalovirus exposure and HLA in healthy donors. This PCR relied on a set of 60 Vbeta primers and 13 Jbeta primers. The repertoire was sequenced with immunoSEQ multiplex PCR; TCRdb's copy has only in-frame clones and lacks some. Of under 85,000 clones detected, roughly 76% appear once; the ten largest clones hold more than 2.5%. The sample taken for sequencing was PBMCs. These receptors were collected from a man younger than 35 in good health and CMV-seronegative.

The CDR3 DNA is TGTGCCAGCAGCTTCTCACCGACGACTAGCGGGGAAAGCACAGATACGCAGTATTTT. This encodes CASSFSPTTSGESTDTQYF. This chain joins TRBV11-2 and TRBJ2-3; 11 bases align to TRBD2. CDR3 length equals 19 residues. With V trimmed by 3 bases and J by 0 bases, 11 bases remained unmatched. Germline V lookup: CDR1 SGHAT, CDR2 FQNNGV.

This rearrangement joins TRBV7-9 to TRBJ2-3; TRBD2 is a possible D gene (5 bases). Germline V gene lookup returns CDR1 SEHNR and CDR2 FQNEAQ (reference sequence). CDR3 size: 15 residues. The V end was cut by 7 bases, the J end by 0 bases, with 14 bases between. The CDR3, as DNA: TGTGCCAGCACCACCCCGGGGTCCAGCACAGATACGCAGTATTTT. It encodes CASTTPGSSTDTQYF.

This clone was seen a single time. This CDR3 reads CASSLWRGGYNEQFF. CDR3 DNA sequence: TGTGCCAGCAGCCTGTGGCGGGGGGGCTACAATGAGCAGTTCTTC. The rearrangement joins TRBV4-2 to TRBJ2-1; 9 nucleotides agree with TRBD2. This CDR3 is 15 amino acids long. V shed 4 bases, J shed 3 bases, and the junction held 4 bases outside the gene matches. Germline CDR1 reads LGHNA; CDR2 reads YNFKEQ.